This T cell receptor (beta chain) was sequenced for a study of beta chain features in type 1 diabetes. The CDR3 is 14 residues long. V shed 6 bases and J shed 6 bases, with 19 bases lying between them. Per the germline V gene, CDR1 is SGHNT and CDR2 is YYREEE (reference sequence). The isolated RNA, all of it, was reverse transcribed, so expressed TCRB transcripts were what got sequenced. Assay used: immunoSEQ multiplex PCR; TCRdb lists only in-frame clones, some missing. The repertoire includes 150,000 or so clones, nearly 50% of them detected once, and around 0.45% sits in the top ten. This rearrangement joins TRBV5-4 to TRBJ2-7; the D is unclear. The sequencing input was Tregs from blood. This sequence was found in a young man in good health. The CDR3 DNA is TGTGCCAGCACGAAGCAATCTGGGTGGAGCGAGCAGTACTTC. This codes for CASTKQSGWSEQYF.